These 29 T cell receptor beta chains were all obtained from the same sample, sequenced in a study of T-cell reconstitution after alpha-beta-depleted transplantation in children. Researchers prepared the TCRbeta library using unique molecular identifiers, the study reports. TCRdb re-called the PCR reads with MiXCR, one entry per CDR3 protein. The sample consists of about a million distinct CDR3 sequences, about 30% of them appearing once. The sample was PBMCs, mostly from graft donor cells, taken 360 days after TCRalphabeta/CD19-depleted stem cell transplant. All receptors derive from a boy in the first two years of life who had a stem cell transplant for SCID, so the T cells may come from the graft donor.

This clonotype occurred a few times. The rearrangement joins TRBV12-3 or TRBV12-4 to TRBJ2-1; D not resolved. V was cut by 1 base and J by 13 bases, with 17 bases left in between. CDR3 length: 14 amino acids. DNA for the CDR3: TGTGCCAGCAGTTTAGTCGGTTTGCGCTGGAATCAGTTCTTC. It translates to CASSLVGLRWNQFF.

The CDR3 is CASSWGSGTSYEQYF. DNA for the CDR3: TGTGCCAGCAGCTGGGGATCCGGGACCTCCTACGAGCAGTACTTC. V gene TRBV7-2 combines with J gene TRBJ2-7; D possibly matches TRBD1 or TRBD2 (5 bases each). Germline CDR1 is SGHTA and CDR2 is FQGNSA. The CDR3 extends over 15 amino acids. V was cut by 4 bases and J by 0 bases, with 13 bases left in between.

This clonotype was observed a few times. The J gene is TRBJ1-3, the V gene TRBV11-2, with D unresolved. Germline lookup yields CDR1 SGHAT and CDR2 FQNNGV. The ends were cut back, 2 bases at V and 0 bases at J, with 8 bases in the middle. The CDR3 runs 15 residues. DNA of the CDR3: TGTGCCAGCAGCTTAAGTGGGAACTCTGGAAACACCATATATTTT. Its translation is CASSLSGNSGNTIYF. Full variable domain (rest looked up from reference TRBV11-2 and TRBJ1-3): EAGVAQSPRYKIIEKRQSVAFWCNPISGHATLYWYQQILGQGPKLLIQFQNNGVVDDSQLPKDRFSAERLKGVDSTLKIQPAKLEDSAVYLCASSLSGNSGNTIYFGEGSWLTVV.

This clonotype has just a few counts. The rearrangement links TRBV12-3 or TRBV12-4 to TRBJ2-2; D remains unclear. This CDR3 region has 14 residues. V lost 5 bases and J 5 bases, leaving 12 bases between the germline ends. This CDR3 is CASSPYIATGELFF. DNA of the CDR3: TGTGCCAGCAGTCCTTACATAGCAACCGGGGAGCTGTTTTTT.

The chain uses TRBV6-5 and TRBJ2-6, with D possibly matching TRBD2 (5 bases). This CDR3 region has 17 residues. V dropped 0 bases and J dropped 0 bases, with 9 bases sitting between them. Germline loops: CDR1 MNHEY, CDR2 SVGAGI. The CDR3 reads CASSYSRANSGANVLTF. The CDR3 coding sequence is TGTGCCAGCAGTTACTCGCGGGCGAACTCTGGGGCCAACGTCCTGACTTTC.

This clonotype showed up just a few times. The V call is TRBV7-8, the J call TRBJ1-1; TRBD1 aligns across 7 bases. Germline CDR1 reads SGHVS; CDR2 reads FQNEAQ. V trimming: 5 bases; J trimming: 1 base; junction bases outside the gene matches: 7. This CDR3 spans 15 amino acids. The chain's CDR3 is CASSARRTGNTEAFF. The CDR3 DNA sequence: TGTGCCAGCAGCGCCCGTAGGACAGGGAACACTGAAGCTTTCTTT.

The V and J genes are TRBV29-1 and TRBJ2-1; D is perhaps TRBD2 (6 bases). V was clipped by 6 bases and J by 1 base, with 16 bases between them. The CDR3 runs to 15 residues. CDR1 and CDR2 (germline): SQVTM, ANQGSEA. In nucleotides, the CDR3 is TGCAGCGTCGGACCTGGCGGGGTTTCCTACAATGAGCAGTTCTTC. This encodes CSVGPGGVSYNEQFF.

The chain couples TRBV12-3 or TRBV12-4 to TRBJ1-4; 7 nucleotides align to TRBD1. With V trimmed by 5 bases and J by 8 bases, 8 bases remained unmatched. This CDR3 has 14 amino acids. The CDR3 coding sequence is TGTGCCAGCAGTCCTGACAGGGTGAGAGAAAAACTGTTTTTT. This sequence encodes CASSPDRVREKLFF.

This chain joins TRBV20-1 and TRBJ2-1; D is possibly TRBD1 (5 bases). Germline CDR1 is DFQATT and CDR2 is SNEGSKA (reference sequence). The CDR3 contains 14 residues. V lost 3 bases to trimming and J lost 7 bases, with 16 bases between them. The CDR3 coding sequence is TGCAGTGCTAGTCGTGGTAGGGGTCGGAATGAGCAGTTCTTC. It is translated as CSASRGRGRNEQFF.

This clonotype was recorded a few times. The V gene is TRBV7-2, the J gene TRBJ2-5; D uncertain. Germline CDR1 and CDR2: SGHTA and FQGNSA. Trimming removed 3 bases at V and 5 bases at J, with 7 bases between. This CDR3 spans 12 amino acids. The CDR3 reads CASSFPIETQYF. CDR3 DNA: TGTGCCAGCAGCTTCCCGATTGAGACCCAGTACTTC.

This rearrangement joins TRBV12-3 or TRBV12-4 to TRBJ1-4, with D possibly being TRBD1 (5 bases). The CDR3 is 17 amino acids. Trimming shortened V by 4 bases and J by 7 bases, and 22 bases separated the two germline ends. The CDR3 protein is CASSYTYDLFGGEKLFF. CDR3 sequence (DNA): TGTGCCAGCAGTTACACCTACGACCTCTTTGGGGGTGAAAAACTGTTTTTT.

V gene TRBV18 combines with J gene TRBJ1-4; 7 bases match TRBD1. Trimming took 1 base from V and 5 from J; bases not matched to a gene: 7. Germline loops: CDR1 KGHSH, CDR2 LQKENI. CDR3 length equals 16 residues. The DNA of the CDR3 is TGTGCCAGCTCACCACTGGAGGGGGCGCGAAATGAAAAACTGTTTTTT. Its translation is CASSPLEGARNEKLFF. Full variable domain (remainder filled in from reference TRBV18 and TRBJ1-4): NAGVMQNPRHLVRRRGQEARLRCSPMKGHSHVYWYRQLPEEGLKFMVYLQKENIIDESGMPKERFSAEFPKEGPSILRIQQVVRGDSAAYFCASSPLEGARNEKLFFGSGTQLSVL.

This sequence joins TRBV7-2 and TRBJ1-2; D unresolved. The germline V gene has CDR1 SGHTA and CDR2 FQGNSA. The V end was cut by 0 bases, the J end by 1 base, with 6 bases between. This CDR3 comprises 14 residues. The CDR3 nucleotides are TGTGCCAGCAGCTTAGCACGGATTAACTATGGCTACACCTTC. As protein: CASSLARINYGYTF.

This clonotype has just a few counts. The CDR3 region has the DNA TGTGCCAGCAGACCCGGTCTGACCTTCTTCGCGAGTAATGAAAAACTGTTTTTT. Encoded protein: CASRPGLTFFASNEKLFF. The chain uses TRBV11-1 and TRBJ1-4; no clear D gene. The CDR3 consists of 18 residues. The V and J ends lost 6 bases and 4 bases respectively, with 24 bases between them. Germline loops: CDR1 SGHAT, CDR2 FQDESV (reference sequence).

CDR3 loop: CATSDFSGAGQETQYF. The CDR3 nucleotides read TGTGCCACCAGTGATTTCAGTGGGGCAGGCCAAGAGACCCAGTACTTC. The rearrangement uses TRBV24-1 and TRBJ2-5; D might be TRBD1 (5 bases). The CDR3 has 16 residues. Germline CDR1 reads KGHDR; CDR2 reads SFDVKD. The V end lost 1 base, the J end lost 1 base, and 12 bases lay between the germline ends.

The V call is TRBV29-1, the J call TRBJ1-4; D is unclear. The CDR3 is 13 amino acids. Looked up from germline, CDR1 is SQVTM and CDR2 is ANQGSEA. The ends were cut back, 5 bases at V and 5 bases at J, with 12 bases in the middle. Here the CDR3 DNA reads TGCAGCGTTTTGAAGTCGGGAAATGAAAAACTGTTTTTT. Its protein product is CSVLKSGNEKLFF.

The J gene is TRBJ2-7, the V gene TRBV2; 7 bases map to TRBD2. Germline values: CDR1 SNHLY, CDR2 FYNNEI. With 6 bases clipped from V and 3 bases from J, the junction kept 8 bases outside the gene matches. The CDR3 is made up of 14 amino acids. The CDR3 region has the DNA TGTGCCAGCAGGGATGGGACTATAAGCTACGAGCAGTACTTC. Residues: CASRDGTISYEQYF.

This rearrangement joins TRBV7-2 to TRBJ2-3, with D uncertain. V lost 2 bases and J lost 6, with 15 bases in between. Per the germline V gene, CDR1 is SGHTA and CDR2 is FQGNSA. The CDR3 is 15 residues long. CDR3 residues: CASSLFPSRRDTQYF. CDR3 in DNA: TGTGCCAGCAGCTTATTTCCGTCCCGGCGGGATACGCAGTATTTT.

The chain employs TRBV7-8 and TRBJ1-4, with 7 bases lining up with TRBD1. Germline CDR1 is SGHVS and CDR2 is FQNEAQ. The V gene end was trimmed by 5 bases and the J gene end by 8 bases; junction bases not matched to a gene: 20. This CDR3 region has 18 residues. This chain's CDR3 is CASSPRTPGTASREKLFF. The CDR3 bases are TGTGCCAGCAGCCCGCGAACTCCGGGGACAGCAAGTAGGGAAAAACTGTTTTTT.

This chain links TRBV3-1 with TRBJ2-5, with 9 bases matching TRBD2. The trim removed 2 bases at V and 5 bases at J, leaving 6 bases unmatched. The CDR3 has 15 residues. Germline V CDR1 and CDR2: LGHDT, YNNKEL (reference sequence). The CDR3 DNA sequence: TGTGCCAGCAGCCAATGGGGCGGGGGGGCGGAGACCCAGTACTTC. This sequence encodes CASSQWGGGAETQYF.

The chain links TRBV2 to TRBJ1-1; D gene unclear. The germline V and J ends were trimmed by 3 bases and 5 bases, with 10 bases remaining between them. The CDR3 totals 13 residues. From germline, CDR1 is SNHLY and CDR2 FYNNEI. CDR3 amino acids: CASSEVGETEAFF. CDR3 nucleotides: TGTGCCAGCAGTGAGGTTGGGGAAACTGAAGCTTTCTTT.

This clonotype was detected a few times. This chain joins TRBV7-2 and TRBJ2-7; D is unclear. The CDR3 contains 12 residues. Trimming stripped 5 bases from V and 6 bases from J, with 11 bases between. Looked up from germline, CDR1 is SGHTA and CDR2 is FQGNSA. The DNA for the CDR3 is TGTGCCAGCAGCCAGATACGACGCGAGCAGTACTTC. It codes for CASSQIRREQYF.

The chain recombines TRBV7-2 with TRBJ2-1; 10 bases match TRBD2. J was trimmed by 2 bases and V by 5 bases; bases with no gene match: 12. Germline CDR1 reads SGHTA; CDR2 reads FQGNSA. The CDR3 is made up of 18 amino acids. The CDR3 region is CASSPDRVAGGPYNEQFF. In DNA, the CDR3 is TGTGCCAGCAGCCCGGACAGGGTAGCGGGGGGTCCCTACAATGAGCAGTTCTTC.

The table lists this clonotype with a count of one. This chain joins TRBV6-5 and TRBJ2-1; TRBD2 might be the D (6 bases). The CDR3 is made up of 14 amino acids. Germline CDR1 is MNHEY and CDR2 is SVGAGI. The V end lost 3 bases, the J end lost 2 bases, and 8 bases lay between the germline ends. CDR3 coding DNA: TGTGCCAGCAGTTATGGCGGGGCCTACAATGAGCAGTTCTTC. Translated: CASSYGGAYNEQFF.

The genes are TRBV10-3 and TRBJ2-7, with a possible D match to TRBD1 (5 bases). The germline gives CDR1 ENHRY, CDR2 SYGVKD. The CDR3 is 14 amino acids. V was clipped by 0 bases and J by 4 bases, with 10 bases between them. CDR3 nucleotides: TGTGCCATCAGTGAGTCGGGGCTAACTTACGAGCAGTACTTC. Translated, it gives CAISESGLTYEQYF.

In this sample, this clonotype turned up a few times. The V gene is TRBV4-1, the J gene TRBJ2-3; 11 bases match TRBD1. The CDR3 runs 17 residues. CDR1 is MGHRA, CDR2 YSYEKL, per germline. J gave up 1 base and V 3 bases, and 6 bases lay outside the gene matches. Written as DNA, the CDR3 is TGCGCCAGCAGCCACGGACAGGGGGCGGTGGGCACAGATACGCAGTATTTT. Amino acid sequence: CASSHGQGAVGTDTQYF.

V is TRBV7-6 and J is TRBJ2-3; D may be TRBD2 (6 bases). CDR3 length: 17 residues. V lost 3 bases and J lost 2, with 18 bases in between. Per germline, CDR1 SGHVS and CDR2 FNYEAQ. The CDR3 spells CASSFTYSGVHTDTQYF. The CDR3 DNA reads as TGTGCCAGCAGCTTTACCTATAGCGGTGTGCACACAGATACGCAGTATTTT.

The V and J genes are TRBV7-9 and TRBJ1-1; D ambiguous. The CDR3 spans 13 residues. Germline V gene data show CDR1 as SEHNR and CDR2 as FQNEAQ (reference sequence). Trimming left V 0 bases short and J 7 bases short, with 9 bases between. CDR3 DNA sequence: TGTGCCAGCAGCTTAGCGGTAACAGATGAAGCTTTCTTT. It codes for CASSLAVTDEAFF.

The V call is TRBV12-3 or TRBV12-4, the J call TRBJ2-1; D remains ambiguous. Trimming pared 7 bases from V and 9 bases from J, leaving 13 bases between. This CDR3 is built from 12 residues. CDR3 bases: TGTGCCAGCACCTCGGGTTTGGCTGAGCAGTTCTTC. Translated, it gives CASTSGLAEQFF.